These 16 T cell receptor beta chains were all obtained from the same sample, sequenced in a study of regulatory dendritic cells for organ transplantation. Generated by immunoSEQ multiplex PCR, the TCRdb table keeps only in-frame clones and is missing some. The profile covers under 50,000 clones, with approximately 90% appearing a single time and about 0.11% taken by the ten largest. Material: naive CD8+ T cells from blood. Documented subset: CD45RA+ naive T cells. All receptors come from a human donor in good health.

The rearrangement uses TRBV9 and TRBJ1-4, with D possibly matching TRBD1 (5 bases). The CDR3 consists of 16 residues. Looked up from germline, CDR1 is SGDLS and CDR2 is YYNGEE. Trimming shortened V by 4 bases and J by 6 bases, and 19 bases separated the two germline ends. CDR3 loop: CASSTRTDKADEKLFF. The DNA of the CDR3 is TGTGCCAGCAGCACAAGAACGGACAAAGCGGATGAAAAACTGTTTTTT.

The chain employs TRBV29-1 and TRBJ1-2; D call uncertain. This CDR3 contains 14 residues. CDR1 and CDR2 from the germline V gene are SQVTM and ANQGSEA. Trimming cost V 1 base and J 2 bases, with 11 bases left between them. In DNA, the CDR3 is TGCAGCGTTGAAGGACCCCGGACGAACTATGGCTACACCTTC. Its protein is CSVEGPRTNYGYTF.

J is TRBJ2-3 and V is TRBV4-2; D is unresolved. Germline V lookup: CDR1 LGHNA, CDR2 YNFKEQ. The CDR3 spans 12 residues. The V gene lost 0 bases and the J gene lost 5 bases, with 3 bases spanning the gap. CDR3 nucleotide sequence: TGTGCCAGCAGCCAAGATATAGATACGCAGTATTTT. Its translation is CASSQDIDTQYF.

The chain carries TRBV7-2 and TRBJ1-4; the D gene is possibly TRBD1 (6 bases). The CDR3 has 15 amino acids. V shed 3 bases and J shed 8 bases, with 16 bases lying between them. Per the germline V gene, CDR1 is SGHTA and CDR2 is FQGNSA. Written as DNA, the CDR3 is TGTGCCAGCAGCTTCGGGGGGCTGTACCAGGAAAAACTGTTTTTT. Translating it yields CASSFGGLYQEKLFF.

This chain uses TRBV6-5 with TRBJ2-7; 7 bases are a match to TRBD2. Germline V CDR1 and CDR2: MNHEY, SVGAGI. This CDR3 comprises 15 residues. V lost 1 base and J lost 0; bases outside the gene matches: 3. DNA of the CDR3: TGTGCCAGCAGTTACTTTGGCGGGAGCTCCTACGAGCAGTACTTC. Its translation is CASSYFGGSSYEQYF.

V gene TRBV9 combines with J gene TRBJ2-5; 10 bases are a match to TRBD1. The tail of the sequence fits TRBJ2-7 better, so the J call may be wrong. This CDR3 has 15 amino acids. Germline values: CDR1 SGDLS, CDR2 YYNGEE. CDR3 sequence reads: CASSVGQGDPYEQYF. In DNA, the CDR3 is TGTGCCAGCAGCGTCGGACAGGGGGATCCCTACGAGCAGTACTTC.

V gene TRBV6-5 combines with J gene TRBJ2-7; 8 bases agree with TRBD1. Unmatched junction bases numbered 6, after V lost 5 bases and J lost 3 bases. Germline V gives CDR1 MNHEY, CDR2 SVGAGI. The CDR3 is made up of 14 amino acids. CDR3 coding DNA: TGTGCCAGCAGTGACCTCGGACAGGGCTACGAGCAGTACTTC. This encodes CASSDLGQGYEQYF.

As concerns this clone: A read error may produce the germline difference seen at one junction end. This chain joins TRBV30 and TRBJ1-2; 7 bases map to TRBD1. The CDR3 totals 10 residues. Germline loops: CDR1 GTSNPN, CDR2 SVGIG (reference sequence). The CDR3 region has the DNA TGTGCCTGGCACAAGACAGGGTACCACTTC. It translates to CAWHKTGYHF.

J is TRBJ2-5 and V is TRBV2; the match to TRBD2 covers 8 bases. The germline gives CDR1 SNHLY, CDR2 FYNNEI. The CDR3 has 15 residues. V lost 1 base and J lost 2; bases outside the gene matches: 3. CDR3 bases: TGTGCCAGCAGTGAAGGCCAGCGGGAGCAAGAGACCCAGTACTTC. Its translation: CASSEGQREQETQYF.

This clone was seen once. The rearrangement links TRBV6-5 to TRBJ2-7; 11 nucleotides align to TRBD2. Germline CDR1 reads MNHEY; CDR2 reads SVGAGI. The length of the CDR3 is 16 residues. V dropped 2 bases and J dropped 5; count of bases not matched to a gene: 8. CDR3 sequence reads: CASSYGTSGSIHEQYF. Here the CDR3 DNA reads TGTGCCAGCAGTTACGGCACTAGCGGGAGTATCCACGAGCAGTACTTC.

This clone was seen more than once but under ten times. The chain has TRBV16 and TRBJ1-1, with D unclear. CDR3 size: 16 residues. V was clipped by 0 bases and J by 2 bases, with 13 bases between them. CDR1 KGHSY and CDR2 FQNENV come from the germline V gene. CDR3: CASSQSTLYVNTEAFF. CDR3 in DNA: TGTGCCAGCAGCCAATCCACTCTCTACGTTAACACTGAAGCTTTCTTT.

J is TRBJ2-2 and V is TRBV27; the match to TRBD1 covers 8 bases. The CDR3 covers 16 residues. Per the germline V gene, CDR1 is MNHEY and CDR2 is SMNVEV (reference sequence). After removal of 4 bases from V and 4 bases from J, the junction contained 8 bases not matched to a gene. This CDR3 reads CASSSGQGSVTGELFF. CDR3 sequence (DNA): TGTGCCAGCAGTTCCGGACAGGGCTCTGTCACCGGGGAGCTGTTTTTT.

The CDR3 loop is CASSFEGGFDEKLFF. The CDR3 region has the DNA TGCGCCAGCAGCTTTGAGGGAGGGTTTGATGAAAAACTGTTTTTT. The chain couples TRBV5-1 to TRBJ1-4; D is undetermined. This CDR3 contains 15 residues. Germline V CDR1 and CDR2: SGHRS, YFSETQ. Between the trimmed V and J ends, which lost 2 bases and 6 bases, there was a span of 14 bases.

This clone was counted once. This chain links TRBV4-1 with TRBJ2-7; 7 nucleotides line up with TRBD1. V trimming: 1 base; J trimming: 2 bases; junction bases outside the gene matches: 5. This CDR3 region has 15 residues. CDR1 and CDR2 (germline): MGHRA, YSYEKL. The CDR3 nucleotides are TGCGCCAGCAGCCAAGTTCAGCAGGGGGCCTACGAGCAGTACTTC. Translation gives CASSQVQQGAYEQYF.

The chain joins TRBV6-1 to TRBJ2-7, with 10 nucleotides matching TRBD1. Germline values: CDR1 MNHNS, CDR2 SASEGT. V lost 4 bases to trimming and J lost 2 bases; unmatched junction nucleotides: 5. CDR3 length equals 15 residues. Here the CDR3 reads CASSVYGTGAYEQYF. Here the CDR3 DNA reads TGTGCCAGCAGTGTCTACGGGACAGGGGCCTACGAGCAGTACTTC.

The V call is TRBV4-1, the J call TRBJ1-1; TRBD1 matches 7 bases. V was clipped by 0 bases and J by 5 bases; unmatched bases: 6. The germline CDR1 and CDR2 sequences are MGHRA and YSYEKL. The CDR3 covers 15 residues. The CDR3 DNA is TGCGCCAGCAGCCAAGACGCCAGGGGGGTGACTGAAGCTTTCTTT. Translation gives CASSQDARGVTEAFF.